This T cell receptor beta chain was identified in a study of metastatic and nonmetastatic thyroid tumors. Study-wide context: Peripheral blood and tumor or nodule samples from malignant and benign thyroid patients were compared.

No patient had received any treatment before thyroid surgery. Germline V lookup: CDR1 KGHSH, CDR2 LQKENI. The CDR3 length is 12 residues. V lost 2 bases and J lost 8, with 9 bases in between. Methods used by the authors: In papillary thyroid cancer, a distant-metastasis classifier was built using CDR3 differences across clinicopathological groups. TCRdb re-analyzed the PCR reads using MiXCR. These V and J calls rely on TCRdb rather than the paper's analysis. In the table there are 60,000 or so clones, approximately 4.1% of which are singletons. This clone occurred many times. The sample has other DNA sequences that encode this CDR3 too.

The receptor's source is a female donor with papillary thyroid cancer or a benign thyroid nodule (not recorded which). Some clones in this sample may be carry-over from other donors' samples. This chain links TRBV18 with TRBJ1-2; no clear D. The sample consisted of blood. The CDR3 here is CASSPGTEGYTF. CDR3 DNA: TGTGCCAGCTCACCAGGAACGGAGGGCTACACCTTC.